The 4 T cell receptor beta chains below come from one sample, sequenced in a study of beta chain features in type 1 diabetes. The investigators reverse transcribed all of the isolated RNA, so they sequenced expressed TCRB transcripts. The table came from immunoSEQ multiplex PCR; TCRdb's copy has only in-frame clones and leaves some out. This table holds 40,000 to 45,000 clones, under 65% found once. The sequenced sample was Tregs from blood. These receptors were collected from a woman between 18 and 30 years old in good health.

This clone was seen a few times. The chain couples TRBV2 to TRBJ2-2, with 11 bases identical to TRBD2. The CDR3 spans 17 residues. The germline V gene encodes CDR1 SNHLY and CDR2 FYNNEI. The junction had 10 bases not matched to a gene; V was cut back by 6 bases and J by 4 bases. The CDR3 is CASRGTSGSRGTGELFF. Here the CDR3 DNA reads TGTGCCAGCAGAGGGACTAGCGGTTCCCGAGGCACCGGGGAGCTGTTTTTT.

The J gene is TRBJ2-1, the V gene TRBV19; 15 bases agree with TRBD2. With V trimmed by 5 bases and J by 0 bases, 17 bases remained unmatched. The germline gives CDR1 LNHDA, CDR2 SQIVND (reference sequence). This CDR3 is 22 amino acids long. CDR3 bases: TGTGCCAGTAGTGACGGACGTGCGTCCGGACTAGCGGGAGGGAGCTCCTACAATGAGCAGTTCTTC. Its protein product is CASSDGRASGLAGGSSYNEQFF.

A note on this clone: One junction end disagrees with the germline gene, perhaps due to a read error. The genes are TRBV28 and TRBJ1-2; D not certain. Germline V gene data show CDR1 as MDHEN and CDR2 as SYDVKM. This CDR3 contains 10 residues. This CDR3 reads CASGLKRRVF. CDR3 coding DNA: TGTGCCAGCGGCCTTAAGAGGCGAGTCTTC.

The chain is built from TRBV4-1 and TRBJ1-6; 10 bases are shared with TRBD1. Looked up from germline, CDR1 is MGHRA and CDR2 is YSYEKL. The length of the CDR3 is 14 residues. V gave up 3 bases and J gave up 13 bases; unmatched junction bases: 6. The CDR3 sequence: CASSQGTGDFPLHF. The CDR3 nucleotides are TGCGCCAGCAGCCAGGGGACAGGGGATTTCCCCCTCCACTTT.